The 21 T cell receptor beta chains below come from one sample, sequenced in a study of blood T cell repertoires in COVID-19. The protocol was immunoSEQ multiplex PCR, while the TCRdb copy is restricted to in-frame clones and leaves out a portion. The table lists roughly 350,000 clones, around nine tenths of them singletons. What was sequenced was peripheral blood. Source of these receptors: a woman in her forties or fifties with active or convalescent COVID-19.

V and J are TRBV15 and TRBJ1-5; 10 positions agree with TRBD1. The junction had 10 bases not matched to a gene; V was cut back by 0 bases and J by 11 bases. The CDR3 is 16 amino acids. CDR1 and CDR2 from the germline V gene are LNHNV and YYDKDF (reference sequence). This CDR3 reads CATSRDLGQGKSAQHF. Written as DNA, the CDR3 is TGTGCCACCAGCAGAGATCTGGGACAGGGGAAGTCGGCCCAGCATTTT.

J is TRBJ2-2 and V is TRBV7-9; 10 bases match TRBD2. The trim removed 1 base at V and 5 bases at J, leaving 7 bases unmatched. This CDR3 spans 17 amino acids. CDR1 and CDR2 (germline): SEHNR, FQNEAQ (reference sequence). For the CDR3, the DNA is TGTGCCAGCAGCTTAGTGCGAGCGGGAGGGAGTACCGGGGAGCTGTTTTTT. The encoded protein is CASSLVRAGGSTGELFF. Using reference TRBV7-9 and TRBJ2-2 for the parts outside the CDR3, the full variable domain is DTGVSQNPRHKITKRGQNVTFRCDPISEHNRLYWYRQTLGQGPEFLTYFQNEAQLEKSRLLSDRFSAERPKGSFSTLEIQRTEQGDSAMYLCASSLVRAGGSTGELFFGEGSRLTVL.

The V and J genes are TRBV4-2 and TRBJ2-3; weak D call: TRBD1 (6 bases). CDR3 length: 16 amino acids. Germline V gives CDR1 LGHNA, CDR2 YNFKEQ. V lost 4 bases to trimming and J lost 0 bases, with 14 bases between them. The CDR3 here is CASSPRTATSTDTQYF. CDR3 DNA sequence: TGTGCCAGCAGCCCCCGGACAGCCACTAGCACAGATACGCAGTATTTT.

This chain joins TRBV28 and TRBJ2-7; 9 bases align to TRBD1. The V segment lost 7 bases and the J segment 7 bases; nucleotides outside the gene matches: 11. The V gene's germline CDR1 is MDHEN and CDR2 SYDVKM. CDR3 length equals 14 residues. The CDR3 coding sequence is TGTGCCAGCAAGAGAGGGGACAGGGATCGTGAGCAGTACTTC. This codes for CASKRGDRDREQYF. The full variable domain, completed using reference TRBV28 and TRBJ2-7, is DVKVTQSSRYLVKRTGEKVFLECVQDMDHENMFWYRQDPGLGLRLIYFSYDVKMKEKGDIPEGYSVSREKKERFSLILESASTNQTSMYLCASKRGDRDREQYFGPGTRLTVT.

This chain links TRBV7-9 with TRBJ1-6, with TRBD1 matching 7 bases. The CDR3 has 13 amino acids. The germline V gene encodes CDR1 SEHNR and CDR2 FQNEAQ (reference sequence). The ends lost 10 bases at V and 7 bases at J; junction bases unmatched: 7. The CDR3 region is CATTDRENSPLHF. The CDR3 DNA follows: TGTGCCACTACCGACAGGGAAAATTCACCCCTCCACTTT.

The chain carries TRBV6-2 or TRBV6-3 and TRBJ2-1; TRBD1 matches at 7 bases. Germline assignment: CDR1 MNHEY and CDR2 SVGEGT. The trim removed 6 bases at V and 4 bases at J, leaving 9 bases unmatched. The length of the CDR3 is 15 residues. CDR3 sequence reads: CASSDPGQLYNEQFF. Here the CDR3 DNA reads TGTGCCAGCAGCGACCCGGGACAGCTTTACAATGAGCAGTTCTTC.

With regard to this clone: Additional DNA sequences in this sample encode the identical CDR3. The genes are TRBV25-1 and TRBJ2-1; 9 positions match TRBD2. Trimming took 2 bases from V and 3 from J; bases not matched to a gene: 5. This CDR3 comprises 16 residues. Looked up from germline, CDR1 is MGHDK and CDR2 is SYGVNS. Here the CDR3 DNA reads TGTGCCAGCAGTGAAAGTGGAGCGGGAGGCTACAATGAGCAGTTCTTC. It yields the protein CASSESGAGGYNEQFF.

The genes are TRBV15 and TRBJ1-4, with 7 positions matching TRBD1. In germline, CDR1 is LNHNV, CDR2 YYDKDF (reference sequence). With 0 bases clipped from V and 10 bases from J, the junction kept 5 bases outside the gene matches. This CDR3 contains 14 residues. The CDR3 region has the DNA TGTGCCACCAGCAGAGATGTTGGGACAGTAAAACTGTTTTTT. Amino acids: CATSRDVGTVKLFF.

This chain uses TRBV18 with TRBJ2-1; 13 nucleotides align to TRBD2. The germline CDR1 and CDR2 sequences are KGHSH and LQKENI. This CDR3 region has 16 residues. Losses at the gene ends were 3 bases for V and 5 bases for J; bases not matched to a gene: 4. The CDR3 protein is CASSPPGLAGNNEQFF. The CDR3 DNA follows: TGTGCCAGCTCACCGCCGGGACTAGCGGGAAACAATGAGCAGTTCTTC.

The V gene is TRBV27, the J gene TRBJ1-1; weak D call: TRBD1 (6 bases). Germline-derived CDR1 and CDR2 are MNHEY and SMNVEV (reference sequence). V lost 6 bases, J lost 5 bases, and 13 bases lay in between. The CDR3 covers 13 residues. CDR3 in amino acids: CASSSFQGTEAFF. As DNA, the CDR3 is TGTGCCAGCAGCTCTTTCCAGGGGACTGAAGCTTTCTTT.

The chain combines TRBV9 with TRBJ2-5; 7 nucleotides line up with TRBD1. Germline-derived CDR1 and CDR2 are SGDLS and YYNGEE. V shed 1 base and J 0 bases; nucleotides not matched to a gene: 3. This CDR3 is built from 15 residues. The CDR3 DNA reads TGTGCCAGCAGCGTATCAGGGACAGACCAAGAGACCCAGTACTTC. Protein: CASSVSGTDQETQYF.

The chain recombines TRBV9 with TRBJ2-5; TRBD2 matches 8 bases. The V gene end was trimmed by 8 bases and the J gene end by 1 base; junction bases not matched to a gene: 16. This CDR3 is built from 17 residues. In germline, CDR1 is SGDLS, CDR2 YYNGEE. CDR3 in amino acids: CARLLLGLADPQETQYF. CDR3 nucleotide sequence: TGTGCCAGACTCTTACTCGGACTAGCAGACCCCCAAGAGACCCAGTACTTC. The variable domain in full, completed from reference TRBV9 and TRBJ2-5, reads DSGVTQTPKHLITATGQRVTLRCSPRSGDLSVYWYQQSLDQGLQFLIQYYNGEERAKGNILERFSAQQFPDLHSELNLSSLELGDSALYFCARLLLGLADPQETQYFGPGTRLLVL.

V gene TRBV3-1 (or the pseudogene TRBV3-2) combines with J gene TRBJ2-7; D gene ambiguous. V gave up 0 bases and J gave up 2 bases, with 8 bases separating them. Germline CDR1 reads LGHDT; CDR2 reads YNNKEL (reference sequence). CDR3 size: 14 residues. The CDR3 coding sequence is TGTGCCAGCAGCCAAGAGGCGGCGACCTACGAGCAGTACTTC. Its protein product is CASSQEAATYEQYF.

V and J are TRBV9 and TRBJ2-7, with 7 bases that match TRBD1. CDR1 is SGDLS, CDR2 YYNGEE, per germline. The V gene end was trimmed by 3 bases and the J gene end by 2 bases; junction bases not matched to a gene: 2. CDR3 length: 13 amino acids. CDR3 amino acids: CASSGQGTYEQYF. CDR3 bases: TGTGCCAGCAGCGGACAGGGAACCTACGAGCAGTACTTC.

The rearrangement links TRBV30 to TRBJ2-7; D remains ambiguous. Trimming stripped 4 bases from V and 6 bases from J, with 16 bases between. The CDR3 contains 13 residues. Germline CDR1 and CDR2: GTSNPN and SVGIG (reference sequence). DNA of the CDR3: TGTGCCTGGAATGGAGCCTCCTTTTCCGAGCAGTACTTC. Its translation is CAWNGASFSEQYF.

The rearrangement uses TRBV9 and TRBJ1-1; a possible D gene is TRBD1 (5 bases). The CDR3 totals 13 residues. Between the trimmed V and J ends, which lost 0 bases and 6 bases, there was a span of 9 bases. CDR1 and CDR2 (germline): SGDLS, YYNGEE. CDR3 nucleotides: TGTGCCAGCAGCGTAGCTGGGACTGCTGAAGCTTTCTTT. This translates into CASSVAGTAEAFF.

This chain connects TRBV5-6 to TRBJ2-3; 8 bases fit TRBD2. The germline CDR1 and CDR2 sequences are SGHDT and YYEEEE. The CDR3 totals 13 residues. Trimming cost V 4 bases and J 6 bases; bases outside gene matches: 4. The CDR3 sequence is CASSPGGQDTQYF. The CDR3 DNA reads as TGTGCCAGCAGCCCGGGGGGGCAGGATACGCAGTATTTT.

This chain links TRBV10-3 with TRBJ1-1, with D uncertain. Per germline, CDR1 ENHRY and CDR2 SYGVKD. The CDR3 is made up of 14 amino acids. V was pared by 2 bases and J by 4 bases, with 11 bases between. The CDR3 DNA is TGTGCCATCAGTGAGAGCCTCTCGGGCACTGAAGCTTTCTTT. Residues: CAISESLSGTEAFF.

The chain links TRBV27 to TRBJ1-4; D ambiguous. This CDR3 contains 14 residues. CDR1 is MNHEY and CDR2 is SMNVEV in the germline V gene (reference sequence). The V end lost 10 bases, the J end lost 1 base, and 13 bases lay between the germline ends. CDR3 sequence reads: CATAGWKTNEKLFF. The DNA for the CDR3 is TGTGCCACCGCAGGTTGGAAAACTAATGAAAAACTGTTTTTT.

This chain joins TRBV27 and TRBJ2-4; 7 positions agree with TRBD1. Germline CDR1 and CDR2: MNHEY and SMNVEV (reference sequence). The CDR3 loop spans 14 amino acids. The ends lost 3 bases at V and 5 bases at J; junction bases unmatched: 4. The CDR3 is CASSLFDRENIQYF. CDR3 DNA: TGTGCCAGCAGTTTGTTCGACAGGGAAAACATTCAGTACTTC.

This chain links TRBV19 with TRBJ2-1; the D gene is possibly TRBD2 (5 bases). The V gene lost 2 bases and the J gene lost 0 bases, with 11 bases spanning the gap. Per germline, CDR1 LNHDA and CDR2 SQIVND (reference sequence). This CDR3 is built from 16 residues. The CDR3: CASSIPTISSYNEQFF. CDR3 bases: TGTGCCAGTAGTATACCGACTATTAGCTCCTACAATGAGCAGTTCTTC.